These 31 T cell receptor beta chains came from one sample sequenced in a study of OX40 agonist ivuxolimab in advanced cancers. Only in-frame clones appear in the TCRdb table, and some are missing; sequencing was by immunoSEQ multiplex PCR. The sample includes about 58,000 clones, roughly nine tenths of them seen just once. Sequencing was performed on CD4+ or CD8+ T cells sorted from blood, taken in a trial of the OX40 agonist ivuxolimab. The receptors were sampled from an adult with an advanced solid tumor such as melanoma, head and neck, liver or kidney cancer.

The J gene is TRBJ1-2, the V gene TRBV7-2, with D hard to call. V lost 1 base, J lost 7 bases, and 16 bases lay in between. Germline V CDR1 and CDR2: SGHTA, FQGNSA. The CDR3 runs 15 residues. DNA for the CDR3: TGTGCCAGCAGCTTAGGAATAGGAAGGTTCGGTGGCTACACCTTC. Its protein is CASSLGIGRFGGYTF. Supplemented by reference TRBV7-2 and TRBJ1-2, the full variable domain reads GAGVSQSPSNKVTEKGKDVELRCDPISGHTALYWYRQSLGQGLEFLIYFQGNSAPDKSGLPSDRFSAERTGGSVSTLTIQRTQQEDSAVYLCASSLGIGRFGGYTFGSGTRLTVV.

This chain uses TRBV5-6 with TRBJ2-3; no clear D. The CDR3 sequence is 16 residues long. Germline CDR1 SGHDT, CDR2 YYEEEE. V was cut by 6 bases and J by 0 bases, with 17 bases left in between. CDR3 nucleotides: TGTGCCAGCAAAGAAGGTCCCTCTTCTAGCACAGATACGCAGTATTTT. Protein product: CASKEGPSSSTDTQYF.

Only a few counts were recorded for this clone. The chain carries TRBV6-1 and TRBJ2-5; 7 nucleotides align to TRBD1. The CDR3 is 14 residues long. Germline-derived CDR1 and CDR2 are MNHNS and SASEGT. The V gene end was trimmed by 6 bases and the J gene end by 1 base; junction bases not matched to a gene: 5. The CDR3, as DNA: TGTGCCAGCAGCCCGACAGGGATCCAAGAGACCCAGTACTTC. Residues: CASSPTGIQETQYF.

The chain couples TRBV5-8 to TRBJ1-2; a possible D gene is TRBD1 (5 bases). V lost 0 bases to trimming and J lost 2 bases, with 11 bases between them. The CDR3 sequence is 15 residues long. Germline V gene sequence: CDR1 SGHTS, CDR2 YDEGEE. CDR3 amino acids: CASSLGGTGNYGYTF. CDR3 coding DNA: TGTGCCAGCAGCTTGGGGGGGACGGGAAACTATGGCTACACCTTC.

CDR3 DNA: TGCGCCAGCAGCCCCCGATCAAGGGACAGGGAGCGCGAGCAGTACTTC. Translated, it gives CASSPRSRDREREQYF. The chain recombines TRBV4-1 with TRBJ2-7, with 9 nucleotides matching TRBD1. V was pared by 4 bases and J by 6 bases, with 13 bases of the junction left unmatched. The CDR3 length is 16 residues. CDR1 and CDR2 (germline): MGHRA, YSYEKL.

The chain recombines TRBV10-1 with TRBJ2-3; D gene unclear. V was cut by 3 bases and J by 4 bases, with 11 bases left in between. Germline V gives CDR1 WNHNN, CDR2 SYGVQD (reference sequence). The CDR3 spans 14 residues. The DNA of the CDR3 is TGCGCCAGCAGTGAAATGATAGGAGCAGATACGCAGTATTTT. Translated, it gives CASSEMIGADTQYF.

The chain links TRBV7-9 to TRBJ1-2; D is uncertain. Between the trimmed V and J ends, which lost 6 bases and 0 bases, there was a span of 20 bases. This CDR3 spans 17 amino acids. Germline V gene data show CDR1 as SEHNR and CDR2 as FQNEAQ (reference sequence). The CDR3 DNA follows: TGTGCCAGCAGGCCCCCGGGTGGGGATGGGACTAACTATGGCTACACCTTC. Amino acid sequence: CASRPPGGDGTNYGYTF.

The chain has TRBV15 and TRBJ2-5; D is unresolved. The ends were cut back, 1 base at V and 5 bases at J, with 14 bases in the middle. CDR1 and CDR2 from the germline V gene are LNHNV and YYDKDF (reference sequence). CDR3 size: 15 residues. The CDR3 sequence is CATSRVRSPPETQYF. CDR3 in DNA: TGTGCCACCAGCAGAGTCAGGAGCCCTCCGGAGACCCAGTACTTC.

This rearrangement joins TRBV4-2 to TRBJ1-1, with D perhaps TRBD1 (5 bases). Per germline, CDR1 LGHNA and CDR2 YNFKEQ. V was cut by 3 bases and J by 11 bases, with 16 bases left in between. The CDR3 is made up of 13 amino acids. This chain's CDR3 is CASSQPGRGMAFF. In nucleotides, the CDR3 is TGTGCCAGCAGCCAGCCCGGTAGGGGAATGGCTTTCTTT.

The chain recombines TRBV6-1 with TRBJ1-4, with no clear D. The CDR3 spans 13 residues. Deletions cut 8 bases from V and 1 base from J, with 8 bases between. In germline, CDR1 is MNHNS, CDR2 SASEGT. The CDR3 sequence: CASLEGTNEKLFF. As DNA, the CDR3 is TGTGCCAGCTTAGAGGGAACTAATGAAAAACTGTTTTTT.

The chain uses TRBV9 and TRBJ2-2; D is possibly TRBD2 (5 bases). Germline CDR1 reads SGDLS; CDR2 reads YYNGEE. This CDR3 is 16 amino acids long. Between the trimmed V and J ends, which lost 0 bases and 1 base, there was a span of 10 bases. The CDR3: CASSVGERRNTGELFF. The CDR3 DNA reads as TGTGCCAGCAGCGTAGGTGAGCGGAGGAACACCGGGGAGCTGTTTTTT.

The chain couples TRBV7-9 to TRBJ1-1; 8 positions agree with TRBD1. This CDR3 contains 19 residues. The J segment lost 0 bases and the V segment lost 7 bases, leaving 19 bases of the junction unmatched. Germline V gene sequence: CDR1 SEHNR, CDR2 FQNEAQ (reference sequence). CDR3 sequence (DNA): TGTGCCAGCACCCTTTCGGACAGGGTTAGTTTCGGCATGAACACTGAAGCTTTCTTT. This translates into CASTLSDRVSFGMNTEAFF.

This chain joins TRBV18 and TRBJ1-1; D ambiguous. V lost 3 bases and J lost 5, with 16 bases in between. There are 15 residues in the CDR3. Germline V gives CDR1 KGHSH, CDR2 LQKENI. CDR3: CASSPAGKGWTEAFF. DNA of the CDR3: TGTGCCAGCTCACCGGCGGGGAAGGGTTGGACTGAAGCTTTCTTT.

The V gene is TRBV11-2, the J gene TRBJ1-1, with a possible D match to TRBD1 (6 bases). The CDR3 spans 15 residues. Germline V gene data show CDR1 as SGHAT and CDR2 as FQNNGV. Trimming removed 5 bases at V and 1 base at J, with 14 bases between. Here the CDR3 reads CASSPNLDRNTEAFF. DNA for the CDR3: TGTGCCAGCAGCCCTAACTTGGACAGGAACACTGAAGCTTTCTTT. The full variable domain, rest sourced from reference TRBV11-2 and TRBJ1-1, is EAGVAQSPRYKIIEKRQSVAFWCNPISGHATLYWYQQILGQGPKLLIQFQNNGVVDDSQLPKDRFSAERLKGVDSTLKIQPAKLEDSAVYLCASSPNLDRNTEAFFGQGTRLTVV.

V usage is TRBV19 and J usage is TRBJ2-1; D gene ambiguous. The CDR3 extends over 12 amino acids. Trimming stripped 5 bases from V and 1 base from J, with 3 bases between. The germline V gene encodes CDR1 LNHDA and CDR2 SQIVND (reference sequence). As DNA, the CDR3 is TGTGCCAGTAGTCGGTCCTACAATGAGCAGTTCTTC. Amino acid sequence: CASSRSYNEQFF. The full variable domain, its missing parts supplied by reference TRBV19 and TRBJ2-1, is DGGITQSPKYLFRKEGQNVTLSCEQNLNHDAMYWYRQDPGQGLRLIYYSQIVNDFQKGDIAEGYSVSREKKESFPLTVTSAQKNPTAFYLCASSRSYNEQFFGPGTRLTVL.

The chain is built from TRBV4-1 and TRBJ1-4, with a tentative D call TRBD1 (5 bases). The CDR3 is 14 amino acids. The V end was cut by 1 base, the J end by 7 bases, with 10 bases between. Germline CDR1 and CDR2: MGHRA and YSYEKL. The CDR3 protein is CASSQVRGGEKLFF. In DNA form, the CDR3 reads TGCGCCAGCAGCCAAGTGAGGGGAGGTGAAAAACTGTTTTTT.

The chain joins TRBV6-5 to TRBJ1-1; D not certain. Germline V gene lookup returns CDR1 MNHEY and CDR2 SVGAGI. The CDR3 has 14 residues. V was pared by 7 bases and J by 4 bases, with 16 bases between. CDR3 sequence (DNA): TGTGCCAGCACCTTAGGCTTTGGCGGCACTGAAGCTTTCTTT. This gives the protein CASTLGFGGTEAFF.

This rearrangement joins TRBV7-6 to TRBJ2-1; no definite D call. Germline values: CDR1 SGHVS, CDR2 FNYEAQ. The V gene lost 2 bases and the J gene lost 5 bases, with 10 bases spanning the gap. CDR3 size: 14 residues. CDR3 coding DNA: TGTGCCAGCAGCTTAACCGGCGGCAACAATGAGCAGTTCTTC. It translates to CASSLTGGNNEQFF.

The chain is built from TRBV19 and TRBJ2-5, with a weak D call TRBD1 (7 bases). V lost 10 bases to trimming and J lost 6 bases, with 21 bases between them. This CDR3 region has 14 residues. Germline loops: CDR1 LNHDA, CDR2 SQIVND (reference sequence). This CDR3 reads CATASEGAGKTQYF. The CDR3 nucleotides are TGTGCCACCGCCTCGGAGGGGGCTGGTAAGACCCAGTACTTC.

The CDR3 loop reads CASSQGGQEYQPQHF. The DNA for the CDR3 is TGCGCCAGCAGCCAAGGGGGACAGGAATATCAGCCCCAGCATTTT. The chain employs TRBV4-1 and TRBJ1-5, with 8 nucleotides matching TRBD1. Trimming at V came to 1 base and at J to 5 bases, leaving 4 bases not matched to a gene. Germline-derived CDR1 and CDR2 are MGHRA and YSYEKL. The CDR3 has 15 amino acids.

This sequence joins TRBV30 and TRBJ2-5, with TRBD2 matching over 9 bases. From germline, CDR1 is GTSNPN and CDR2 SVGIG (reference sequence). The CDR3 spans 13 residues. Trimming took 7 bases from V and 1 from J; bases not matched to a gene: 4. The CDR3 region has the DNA TGTGCCTCACAGCGGGAGGCCCAAGAGACCCAGTACTTC. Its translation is CASQREAQETQYF.

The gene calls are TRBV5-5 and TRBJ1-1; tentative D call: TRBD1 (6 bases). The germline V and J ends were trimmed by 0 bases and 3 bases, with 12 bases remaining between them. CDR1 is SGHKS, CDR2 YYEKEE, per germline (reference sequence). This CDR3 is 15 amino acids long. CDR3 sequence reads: CASSLAEGVYTEAFF. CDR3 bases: TGTGCCAGCAGCTTGGCCGAGGGGGTGTACACTGAAGCTTTCTTT.

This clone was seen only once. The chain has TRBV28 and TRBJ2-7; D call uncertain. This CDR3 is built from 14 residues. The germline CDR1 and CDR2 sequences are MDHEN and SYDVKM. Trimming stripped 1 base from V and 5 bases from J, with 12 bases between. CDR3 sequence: CASSLSWQAHEQYF. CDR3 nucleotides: TGTGCCAGCAGTTTATCCTGGCAGGCCCACGAGCAGTACTTC. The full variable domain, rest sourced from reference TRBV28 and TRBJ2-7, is DVKVTQSSRYLVKRTGEKVFLECVQDMDHENMFWYRQDPGLGLRLIYFSYDVKMKEKGDIPEGYSVSREKKERFSLILESASTNQTSMYLCASSLSWQAHEQYFGPGTRLTVT.

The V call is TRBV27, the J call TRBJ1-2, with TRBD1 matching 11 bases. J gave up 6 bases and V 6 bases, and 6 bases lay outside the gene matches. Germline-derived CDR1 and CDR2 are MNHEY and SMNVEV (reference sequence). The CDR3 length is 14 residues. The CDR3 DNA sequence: TGTGCCAGCAGAGTGGGACAGGGGGTAGATGGCTACACCTTC. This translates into CASRVGQGVDGYTF.

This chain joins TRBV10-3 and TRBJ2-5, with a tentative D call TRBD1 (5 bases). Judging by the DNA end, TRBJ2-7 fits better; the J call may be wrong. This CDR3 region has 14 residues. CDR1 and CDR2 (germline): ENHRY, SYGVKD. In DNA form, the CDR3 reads TGTGCCATCAGTGAGTCGAATCAGGGCCTCGAGCAGTACTTC. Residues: CAISESNQGLEQYF.

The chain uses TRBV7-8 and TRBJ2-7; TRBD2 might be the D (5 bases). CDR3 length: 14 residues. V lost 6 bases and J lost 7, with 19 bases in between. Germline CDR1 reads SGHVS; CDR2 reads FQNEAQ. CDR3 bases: TGTGCCAGCAGAGCCAGAGGGTCGTCGGGGGAGCAGTACTTC. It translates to CASRARGSSGEQYF.

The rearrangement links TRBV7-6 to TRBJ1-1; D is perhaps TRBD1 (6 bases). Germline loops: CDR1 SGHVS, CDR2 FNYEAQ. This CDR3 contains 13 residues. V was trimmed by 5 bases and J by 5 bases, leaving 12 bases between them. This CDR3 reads CASSPRGETEAFF. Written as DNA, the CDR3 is TGTGCCAGCAGCCCTAGGGGGGAGACTGAAGCTTTCTTT.

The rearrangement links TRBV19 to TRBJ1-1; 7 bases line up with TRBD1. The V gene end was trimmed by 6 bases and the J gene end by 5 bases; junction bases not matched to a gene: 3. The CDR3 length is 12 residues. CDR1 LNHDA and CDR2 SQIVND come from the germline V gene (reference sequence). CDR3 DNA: TGTGCCAGTAGCCACAGGGGAACTGAAGCTTTCTTT. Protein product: CASSHRGTEAFF.

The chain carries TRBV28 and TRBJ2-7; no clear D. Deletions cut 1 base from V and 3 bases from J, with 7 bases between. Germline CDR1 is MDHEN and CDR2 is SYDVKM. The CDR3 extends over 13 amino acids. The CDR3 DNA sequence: TGTGCCAGCAGTTTATCACTTTACTACGAGCAGTACTTC. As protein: CASSLSLYYEQYF.

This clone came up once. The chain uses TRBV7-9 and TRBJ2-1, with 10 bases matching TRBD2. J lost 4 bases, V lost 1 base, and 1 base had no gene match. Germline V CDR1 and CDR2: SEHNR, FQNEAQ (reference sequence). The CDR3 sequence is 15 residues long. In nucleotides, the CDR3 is TGTGCCAGCAGCTTAGTAGCGGGAGGTTACAATGAGCAGTTCTTC. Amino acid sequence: CASSLVAGGYNEQFF. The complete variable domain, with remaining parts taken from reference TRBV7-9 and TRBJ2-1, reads DTGVSQNPRHKITKRGQNVTFRCDPISEHNRLYWYRQTLGQGPEFLTYFQNEAQLEKSRLLSDRFSAERPKGSFSTLEIQRTEQGDSAMYLCASSLVAGGYNEQFFGPGTRLTVL.

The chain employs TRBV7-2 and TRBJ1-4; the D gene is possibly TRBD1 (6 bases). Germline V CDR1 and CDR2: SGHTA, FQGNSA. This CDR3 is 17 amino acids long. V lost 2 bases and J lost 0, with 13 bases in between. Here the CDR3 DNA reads TGTGCCAGCAGCTTATTCCCAGGGGTTACAACTAATGAAAAACTGTTTTTT. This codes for CASSLFPGVTTNEKLFF.